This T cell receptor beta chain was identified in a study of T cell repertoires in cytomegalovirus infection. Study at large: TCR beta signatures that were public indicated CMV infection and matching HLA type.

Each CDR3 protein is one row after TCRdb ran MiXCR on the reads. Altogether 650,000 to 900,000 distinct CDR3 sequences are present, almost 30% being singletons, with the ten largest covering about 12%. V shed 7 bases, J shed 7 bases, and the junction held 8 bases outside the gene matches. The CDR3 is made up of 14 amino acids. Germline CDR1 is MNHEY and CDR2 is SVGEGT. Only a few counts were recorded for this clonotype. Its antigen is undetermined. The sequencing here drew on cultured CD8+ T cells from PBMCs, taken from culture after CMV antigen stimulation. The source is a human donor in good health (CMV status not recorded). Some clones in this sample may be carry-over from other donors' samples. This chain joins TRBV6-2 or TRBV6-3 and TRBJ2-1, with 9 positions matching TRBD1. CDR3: CASNTGGVRNEQFF. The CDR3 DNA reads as TGTGCCAGCAACACAGGGGGCGTAAGGAATGAGCAGTTCTTC.